Detailed here is one T cell receptor beta chain. The target antigen is unknown. Trimming stripped 4 bases from V and 0 bases from J, with 20 bases between. Germline V gene data show CDR1 as SGHRS and CDR2 as YFSETQ. The CDR3 is 19 amino acids. Libraries for TCR beta were made by quantitative 5'-RACE with molecular barcodes. A single record per CDR3 protein comes from TCRdb applying MiXCR to the 5' RACE reads. Of a few hundred thousand distinct CDR3 sequences listed, approximately 12% were seen once; the top ten hold nearly 7%. This entry belongs to a study of CD8 T cells in ankylosing spondylitis. Study-wide findings and caveats: Certain motif variants had earlier appeared in reactive arthritis synovial fluid and blood. According to the report, clones linked to the disease were significantly enriched in matched synovial fluid samples taken from ankylosing spondylitis patients. Disease-associated clones were CD8+ and fairly uncommon in peripheral blood. Blood of patients with ankylosing spondylitis appeared to be characterized by a TCR beta motif of several highly homologous variants.

The chain combines TRBV5-1 with TRBJ1-6, with a possible D match to TRBD1 (5 bases). Material: blood, either unsorted or a sorted T cell fraction (not recorded which). The TCR originated in a male donor with ankylosing spondylitis. The DNA for the CDR3 is TGCGCCAGCAGCCCGGGTACGGGGGGAAGGAGCTCCTATAATTCACCCCTCCACTTT. It yields the protein CASSPGTGGRSSYNSPLHF.